Below are 14 T cell receptor beta chains sequenced from a single sample in a study of blood T cell repertoires in COVID-19. Some clones are missing from TCRdb's copy, which holds only in-frame ones; the method was immunoSEQ multiplex PCR. This table holds under 300,000 clones, 92% found once. The specimen sequenced was peripheral blood. These receptor sequences come from a man younger than 40 with COVID-19, enrolled during active disease.

The rearrangement joins TRBV2 to TRBJ1-4; D is uncertain. Trimming took 4 bases from V and 7 from J, leaving 10 bases between them. CDR3 length: 13 amino acids. Per the germline V gene, CDR1 is SNHLY and CDR2 is FYNNEI. CDR3 in amino acids: CASSVRVTEKLFF. For the CDR3, the DNA is TGTGCCAGCAGTGTCCGGGTTACTGAAAAACTGTTTTTT. Based on the CDR3 plus reference TRBV2 and TRBJ1-4, the full variable domain is EPEVTQTPSHQVTQMGQEVILRCVPISNHLYFYWYRQILGQKVEFLVSFYNNEISEKSEIFDDQFSVERPDGSNFTLKIRSTKLEDSAMYFCASSVRVTEKLFFGSGTQLSVL.

The V gene is TRBV27, the J gene TRBJ1-1; D is uncertain. V was cut by 6 bases and J by 0 bases, with 14 bases left in between. CDR1 MNHEY and CDR2 SMNVEV come from the germline V gene (reference sequence). This CDR3 has 15 amino acids. As DNA, the CDR3 is TGTGCCAGCAGCCCGACGGGGTTGATGAACACTGAAGCTTTCTTT. Its translation: CASSPTGLMNTEAFF.

The gene calls are TRBV13 and TRBJ2-7; the match to TRBD1 covers 9 bases. Unmatched junction bases numbered 8, after V lost 7 bases and J lost 1 base. The CDR3 covers 15 residues. Germline-derived CDR1 and CDR2 are PRHDT and FYEKMQ (reference sequence). The CDR3 reads CASNRATGGSYEQYF. For the CDR3, the DNA is TGTGCCAGCAACCGGGCGACAGGGGGTTCCTACGAGCAGTACTTC. Full variable domain (rest looked up from reference TRBV13 and TRBJ2-7): AAGVIQSPRHLIKEKRETATLKCYPIPRHDTVYWYQQGPGQDPQFLISFYEKMQSDKGSIPDRFSAQQFSDYHSELNMSSLELGDSALYFCASNRATGGSYEQYFGPGTRLTVT.

The chain uses TRBV19 and TRBJ2-7, with 8 bases identical to TRBD2. CDR1 and CDR2 (germline): LNHDA, SQIVND (reference sequence). The J segment lost 1 base and the V segment lost 10 bases, leaving 6 bases of the junction unmatched. The CDR3 loop spans 13 amino acids. The chain's CDR3 is CATRAGGSYEQYF. CDR3 nucleotides: TGTGCCACACGGGCGGGGGGATCCTACGAGCAGTACTTC. Drawing the rest from reference TRBV19 and TRBJ2-7, the complete variable domain is DGGITQSPKYLFRKEGQNVTLSCEQNLNHDAMYWYRQDPGQGLRLIYYSQIVNDFQKGDIAEGYSVSREKKESFPLTVTSAQKNPTAFYLCATRAGGSYEQYFGPGTRLTVT.

This chain joins TRBV30 and TRBJ1-5; D not resolved. CDR3 length: 14 residues. Germline V lookup: CDR1 GTSNPN, CDR2 SVGIG (reference sequence). V was clipped by 0 bases and J by 5 bases, with 11 bases between them. CDR3 DNA sequence: TGTGCCTGGAGTGTCGCAGCGGTGGATCAGCCCCAGCATTTT. Amino acids: CAWSVAAVDQPQHF.

The V and J genes are TRBV20-1 and TRBJ1-2; D uncertain. Germline CDR1 reads DFQATT; CDR2 reads SNEGSKA (reference sequence). Trimming removed 3 bases at V and 7 bases at J, with 12 bases between. The CDR3 is 12 residues long. The CDR3 loop is CSASDPLSGYTF. The CDR3 region has the DNA TGCAGTGCTAGTGACCCCTTGAGTGGCTACACCTTC.

The chain recombines TRBV27 with TRBJ1-2, with D tentatively TRBD1 (6 bases). Germline V CDR1 and CDR2: MNHEY, SMNVEV (reference sequence). The CDR3 runs to 18 residues. With 0 bases removed from V and 0 bases from J, the gap between germline ends came to 17 bases. CDR3 loop: CASSLSGWLGAANYGYTF. The CDR3 DNA sequence: TGTGCCAGCAGTTTATCTGGATGGTTGGGGGCAGCTAACTATGGCTACACCTTC.

This clone showed up just once. The chain employs TRBV29-1 and TRBJ1-6, with TRBD1 matching 11 bases. The CDR3 sequence is 13 residues long. With 6 bases clipped from V and 8 bases from J, the junction kept 3 bases outside the gene matches. Germline-derived CDR1 and CDR2 are SQVTM and ANQGSEA. CDR3 loop: CSVGTGGHSPLHF. The CDR3 nucleotides are TGCAGCGTAGGGACAGGGGGACATTCACCCCTCCACTTT.

The chain joins TRBV11-2 to TRBJ2-1, with 7 bases that match TRBD1. Germline V gene sequence: CDR1 SGHAT, CDR2 FQNNGV. V lost 4 bases and J lost 2; bases outside the gene matches: 11. This CDR3 is built from 17 residues. The CDR3 bases are TGTGCCAGCAGCTCTAGGGGGACAGACCCACCCTACAATGAGCAGTTCTTC. Its translation: CASSSRGTDPPYNEQFF.

V usage is TRBV3-1 (or the pseudogene TRBV3-2) and J usage is TRBJ1-3; 7 nucleotides match TRBD1. The CDR3 totals 16 residues. The ends lost 5 bases at V and 2 bases at J; junction bases unmatched: 9. Germline assignment: CDR1 LGHDT and CDR2 YNNKEL (reference sequence). The CDR3 DNA reads as TGTGCCAGCAGCAACGGACAGGCCTCCACTGGAAACACCATATATTTT. Translated: CASSNGQASTGNTIYF.

This clone was counted a few times. The V gene is TRBV6-1, the J gene TRBJ1-5, with D possibly being TRBD1 (5 bases). Germline CDR1 MNHNS, CDR2 SASEGT. The CDR3 is 16 amino acids. V was cut by 1 base and J by 2 bases, with 12 bases left in between. CDR3 bases: TGTGCCAGCAGTGAAGTCGGGGGATTAGGCAATCAGCCCCAGCATTTT. Protein: CASSEVGGLGNQPQHF.

The chain combines TRBV5-4 with TRBJ1-2, with no clear D. From germline, CDR1 is SGHNT and CDR2 YYREEE (reference sequence). The CDR3 covers 15 residues. Trimming shortened V by 4 bases and J by 1 base, and 14 bases separated the two germline ends. This CDR3 reads CASSSPERSNYGYTF. The CDR3 DNA is TGTGCCAGCAGCAGCCCGGAACGGAGTAACTATGGCTACACCTTC.

The V and J genes are TRBV5-1 and TRBJ2-3, with a tentative D call TRBD1 (6 bases). The CDR3 is made up of 12 amino acids. Germline CDR1 is SGHRS and CDR2 is YFSETQ. Trimming pared 7 bases from V and 3 bases from J, leaving 9 bases between. The CDR3 region is CASGRGTDTQYF. CDR3 bases: TGCGCCAGCGGTAGGGGGACAGATACGCAGTATTTT.

The chain links TRBV2 to TRBJ2-7; 12 nucleotides match TRBD2. The CDR3 totals 15 residues. The germline V gene encodes CDR1 SNHLY and CDR2 FYNNEI. The junction had 2 bases not matched to a gene; V was cut back by 3 bases and J by 2 bases. The CDR3 bases are TGTGCCAGCAGTGATACTAGCGGGGGGCCCTACGAGCAGTACTTC. Its protein is CASSDTSGGPYEQYF. The full variable domain, rest sourced from reference TRBV2 and TRBJ2-7, is EPEVTQTPSHQVTQMGQEVILRCVPISNHLYFYWYRQILGQKVEFLVSFYNNEISEKSEIFDDQFSVERPDGSNFTLKIRSTKLEDSAMYFCASSDTSGGPYEQYFGPGTRLTVT.